This T cell receptor (beta chain) was captured by sequencing in a study of blood T cell repertoires in COVID-19. Study overall: The United States, Italy and Spain provided the acute and convalescent COVID-19 samples. Sample material is recorded as cDNA or gDNA derived from T cells, B-cell-depleted T cells, or PBMCs.

As originally analysed: Using reference gene primer amplification, nucleated cell counts were estimated. Generated by immunoSEQ multiplex PCR, the TCRdb table keeps only in-frame clones and is missing some. V and J calls and clone size are as listed in that table; D and trimming were resolved from the DNA. The repertoire has about 180,000 clones, roughly four fifths of them found once; the top ten carry 7.6%. The CDR3 is 15 residues long. Trimming stripped 8 bases from V and 1 base from J, with 16 bases between. Per germline, CDR1 SGHNT and CDR2 YENEEA. Enrolled during active infection, Seattle patients were then followed longitudinally.

This TCR was sampled from a woman between 65 and 79 years old with COVID-19, enrolled during active disease. The sequencing sample was made of peripheral blood. The chain couples TRBV11-3 to TRBJ2-3, with D possibly matching TRBD1 (6 bases). CDR3 coding DNA: TGTGCCAGCGGCAGAACAGGGTTCGGCACAGATACGCAGTATTTT. The encoded protein is CASGRTGFGTDTQYF.